The sequence of this T cell receptor (beta chain) was determined in a study of somatic mutations in cytotoxic T cells in rheumatoid arthritis. Study conclusions and caveats: Researchers did not know the antigen targets of the expanded CD8+ clones.

Measured with immunoSEQ multiplex PCR; TCRdb has only the in-frame clones, and not every one. The sample includes 18,000 or so clones, less than 75% seen only once; the top ten take approximately 20%. This clone was picked up one time. Its antigen is as yet unknown. As healthy controls, the study included blood donors who had a median age of approximately 54 years (range roughly 20-70) and were around 60% female. Sequenced: CD8+ T cells sorted from blood. This receptor was taken from a woman aged 55-69 years in good health.

In DNA form, the CDR3 reads TGCGCCAGCAGTGCGGGACAGGGTGGGACCAAAAACATTCAGTACTTC. Protein sequence: CASSAGQGGTKNIQYF. The rearrangement joins TRBV10-1 to TRBJ2-4; 9 nucleotides align to TRBD1. Germline V gene lookup returns CDR1 WNHNN and CDR2 SYGVQD (reference sequence). CDR3 length: 16 amino acids. V gave up 4 bases and J gave up 2 bases; unmatched junction bases: 6.